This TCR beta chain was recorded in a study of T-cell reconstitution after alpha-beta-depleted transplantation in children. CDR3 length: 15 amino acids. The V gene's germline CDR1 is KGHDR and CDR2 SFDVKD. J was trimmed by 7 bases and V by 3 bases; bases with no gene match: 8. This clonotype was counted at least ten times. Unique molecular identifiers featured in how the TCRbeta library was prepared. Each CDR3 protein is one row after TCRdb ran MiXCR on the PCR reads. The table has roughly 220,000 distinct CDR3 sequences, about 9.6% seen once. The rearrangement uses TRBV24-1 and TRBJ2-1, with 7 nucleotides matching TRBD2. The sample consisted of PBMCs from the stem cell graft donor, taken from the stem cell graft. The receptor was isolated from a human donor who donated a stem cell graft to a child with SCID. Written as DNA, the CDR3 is TGTGCCACCAGTGATCCCAGGGTGGGGGGGAATGAGCAGTTCTTC. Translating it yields CATSDPRVGGNEQFF.